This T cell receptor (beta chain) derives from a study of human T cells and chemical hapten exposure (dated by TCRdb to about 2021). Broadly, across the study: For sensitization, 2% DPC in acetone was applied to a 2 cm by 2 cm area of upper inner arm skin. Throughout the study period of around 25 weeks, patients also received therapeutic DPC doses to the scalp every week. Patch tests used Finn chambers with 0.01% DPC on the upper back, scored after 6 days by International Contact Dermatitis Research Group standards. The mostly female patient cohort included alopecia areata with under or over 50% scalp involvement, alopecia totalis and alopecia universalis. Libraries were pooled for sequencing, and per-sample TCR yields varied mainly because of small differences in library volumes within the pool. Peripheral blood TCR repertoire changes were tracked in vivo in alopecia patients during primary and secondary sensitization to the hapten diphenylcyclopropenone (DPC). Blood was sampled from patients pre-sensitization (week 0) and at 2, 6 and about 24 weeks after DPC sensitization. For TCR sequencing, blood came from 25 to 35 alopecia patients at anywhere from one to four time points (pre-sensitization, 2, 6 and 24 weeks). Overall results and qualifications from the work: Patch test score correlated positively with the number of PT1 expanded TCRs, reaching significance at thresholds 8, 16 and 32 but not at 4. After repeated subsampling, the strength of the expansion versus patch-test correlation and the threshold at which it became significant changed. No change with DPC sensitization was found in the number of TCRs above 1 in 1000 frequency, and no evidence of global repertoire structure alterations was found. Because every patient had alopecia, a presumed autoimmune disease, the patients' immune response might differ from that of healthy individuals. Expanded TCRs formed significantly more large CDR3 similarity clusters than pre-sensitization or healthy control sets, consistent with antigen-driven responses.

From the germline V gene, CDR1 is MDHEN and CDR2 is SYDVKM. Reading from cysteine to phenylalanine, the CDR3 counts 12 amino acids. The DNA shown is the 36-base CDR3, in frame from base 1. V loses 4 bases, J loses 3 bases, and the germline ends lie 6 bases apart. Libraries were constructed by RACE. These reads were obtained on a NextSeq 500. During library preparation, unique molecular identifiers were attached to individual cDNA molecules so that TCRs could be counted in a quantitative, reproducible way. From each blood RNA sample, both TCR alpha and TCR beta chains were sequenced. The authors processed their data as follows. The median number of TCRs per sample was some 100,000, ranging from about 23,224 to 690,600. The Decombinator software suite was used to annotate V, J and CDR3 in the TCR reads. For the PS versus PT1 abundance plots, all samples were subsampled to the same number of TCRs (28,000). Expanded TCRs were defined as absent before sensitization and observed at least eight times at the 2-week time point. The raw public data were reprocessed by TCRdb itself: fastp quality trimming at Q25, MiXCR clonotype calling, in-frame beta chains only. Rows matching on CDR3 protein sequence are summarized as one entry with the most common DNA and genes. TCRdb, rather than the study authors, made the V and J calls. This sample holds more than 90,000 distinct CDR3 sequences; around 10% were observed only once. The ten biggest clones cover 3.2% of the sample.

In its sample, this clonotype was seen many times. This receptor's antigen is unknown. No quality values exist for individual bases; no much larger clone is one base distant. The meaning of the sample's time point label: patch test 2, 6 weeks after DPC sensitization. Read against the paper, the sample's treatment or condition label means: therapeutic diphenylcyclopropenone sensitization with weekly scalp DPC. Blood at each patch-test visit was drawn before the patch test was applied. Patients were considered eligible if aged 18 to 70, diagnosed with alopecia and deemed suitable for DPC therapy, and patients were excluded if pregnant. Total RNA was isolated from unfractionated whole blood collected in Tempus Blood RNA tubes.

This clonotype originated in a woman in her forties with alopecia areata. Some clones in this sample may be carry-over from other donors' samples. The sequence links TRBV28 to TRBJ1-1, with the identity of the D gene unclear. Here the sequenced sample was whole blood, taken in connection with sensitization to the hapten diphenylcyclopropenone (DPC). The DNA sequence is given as TGTGCCAGCAGTTGGAGGCACACTGAAGCTTTCTTT. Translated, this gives CASSWRHTEAFF.